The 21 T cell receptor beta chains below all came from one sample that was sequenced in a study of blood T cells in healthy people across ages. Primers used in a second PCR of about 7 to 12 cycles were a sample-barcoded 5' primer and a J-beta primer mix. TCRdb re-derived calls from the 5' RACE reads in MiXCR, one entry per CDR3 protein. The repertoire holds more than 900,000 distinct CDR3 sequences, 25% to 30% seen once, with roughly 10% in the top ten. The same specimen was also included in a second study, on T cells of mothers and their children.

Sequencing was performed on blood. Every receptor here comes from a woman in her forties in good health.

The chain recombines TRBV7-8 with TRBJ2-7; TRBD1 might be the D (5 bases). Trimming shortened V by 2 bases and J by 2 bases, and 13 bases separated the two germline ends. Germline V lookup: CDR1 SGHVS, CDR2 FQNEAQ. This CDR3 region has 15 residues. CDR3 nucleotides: TGTGCCAGCAGCTTACTCCGACAGTCCCCCTACGAGCAGTACTTC. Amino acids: CASSLLRQSPYEQYF.

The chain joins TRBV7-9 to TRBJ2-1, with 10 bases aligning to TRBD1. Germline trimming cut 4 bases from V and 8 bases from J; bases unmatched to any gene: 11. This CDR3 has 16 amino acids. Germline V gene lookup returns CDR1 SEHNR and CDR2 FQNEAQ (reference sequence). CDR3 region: CASSSTDRGLGDEQFF. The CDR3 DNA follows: TGTGCCAGCAGCTCGACCGACAGGGGGCTTGGCGATGAGCAGTTCTTC. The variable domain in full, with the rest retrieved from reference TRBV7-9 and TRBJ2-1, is DTGVSQNPRHKITKRGQNVTFRCDPISEHNRLYWYRQTLGQGPEFLTYFQNEAQLEKSRLLSDRFSAERPKGSFSTLEIQRTEQGDSAMYLCASSSTDRGLGDEQFFGPGTRLTVL.

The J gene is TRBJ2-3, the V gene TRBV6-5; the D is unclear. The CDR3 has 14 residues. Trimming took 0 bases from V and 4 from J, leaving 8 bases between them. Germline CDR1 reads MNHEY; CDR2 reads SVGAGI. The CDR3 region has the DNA TGTGCCAGCAGTTACTCGACTCTAGCAGATACGCAGTATTTT. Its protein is CASSYSTLADTQYF.

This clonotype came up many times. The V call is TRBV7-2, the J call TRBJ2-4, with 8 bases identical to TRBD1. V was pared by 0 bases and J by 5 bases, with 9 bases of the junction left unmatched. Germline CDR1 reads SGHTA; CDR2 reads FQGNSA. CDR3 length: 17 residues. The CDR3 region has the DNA TGTGCCAGCAGCTTAGCCTCTTCCAGGGGGCTAGAAAACATTCAGTACTTC. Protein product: CASSLASSRGLENIQYF.

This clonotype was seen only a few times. The CDR3 protein is CASSQDRAGGNEQFF. CDR3 nucleotide sequence: TGCGCCAGCAGCCAAGATCGTGCGGGAGGCAATGAGCAGTTCTTC. The V gene is TRBV4-3, the J gene TRBJ2-1; 8 nucleotides match TRBD2. V shed 0 bases and J 6 bases; nucleotides not matched to a gene: 4. Germline CDR1 LGHNA, CDR2 YSLEER. The CDR3 consists of 15 residues.

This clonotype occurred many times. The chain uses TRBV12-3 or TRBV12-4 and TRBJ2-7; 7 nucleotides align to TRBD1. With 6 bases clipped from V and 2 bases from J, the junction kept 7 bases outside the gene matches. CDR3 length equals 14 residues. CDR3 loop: CASRPTGIPYEQYF. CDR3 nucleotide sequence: TGTGCCAGCAGGCCGACAGGGATCCCCTACGAGCAGTACTTC.

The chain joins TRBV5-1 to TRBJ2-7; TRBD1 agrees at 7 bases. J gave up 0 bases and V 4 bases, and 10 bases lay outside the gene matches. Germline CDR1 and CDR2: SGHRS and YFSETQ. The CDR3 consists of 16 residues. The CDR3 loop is CASSIHRDSSSYEQYF. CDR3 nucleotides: TGCGCCAGCAGCATCCACCGGGACAGCTCCTCCTACGAGCAGTACTTC.

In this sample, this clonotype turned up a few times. Written as DNA, the CDR3 is TGTGCCACCAGCAGAGATAGAGGCAGCAGTAATTCACCCCTCCACTTT. The encoded protein is CATSRDRGSSNSPLHF. The chain has TRBV15 and TRBJ1-6; D is ambiguous. Germline CDR1 is LNHNV and CDR2 is YYDKDF (reference sequence). The CDR3 length is 16 residues. Trimming removed 0 bases from V and 6 bases from J, with 12 bases in between.

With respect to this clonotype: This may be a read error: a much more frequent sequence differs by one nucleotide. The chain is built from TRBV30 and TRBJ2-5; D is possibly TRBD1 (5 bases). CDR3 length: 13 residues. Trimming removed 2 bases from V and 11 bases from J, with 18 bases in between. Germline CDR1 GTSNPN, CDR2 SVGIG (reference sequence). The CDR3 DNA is TGTGCCTGGAGTATAGGGGTCATCAATGAGCAGTACTTC. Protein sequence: CAWSIGVINEQYF.

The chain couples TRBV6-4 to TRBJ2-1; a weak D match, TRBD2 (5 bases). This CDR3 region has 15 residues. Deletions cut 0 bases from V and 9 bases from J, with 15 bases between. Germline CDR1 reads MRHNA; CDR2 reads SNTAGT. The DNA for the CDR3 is TGTGCCAGCAGTGACTCCTCCCGCGGAGGTAGTGAGCAGTTCTTC. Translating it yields CASSDSSRGGSEQFF.

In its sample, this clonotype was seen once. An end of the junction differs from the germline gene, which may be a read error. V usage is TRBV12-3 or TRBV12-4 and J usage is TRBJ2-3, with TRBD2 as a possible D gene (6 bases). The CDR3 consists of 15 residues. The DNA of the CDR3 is TGTGCCAGCAGTTTAGACAGTACTAGCACAGATGCGCAGTATTTT. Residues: CASSLDSTSTDAQYF.

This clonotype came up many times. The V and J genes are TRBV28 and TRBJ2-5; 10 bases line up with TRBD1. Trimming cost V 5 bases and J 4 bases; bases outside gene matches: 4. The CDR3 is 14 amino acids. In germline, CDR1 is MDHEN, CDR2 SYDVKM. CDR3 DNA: TGTGCCAGCAGTGGAGGACAGGGGGTAGAGACCCAGTACTTC. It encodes CASSGGQGVETQYF.

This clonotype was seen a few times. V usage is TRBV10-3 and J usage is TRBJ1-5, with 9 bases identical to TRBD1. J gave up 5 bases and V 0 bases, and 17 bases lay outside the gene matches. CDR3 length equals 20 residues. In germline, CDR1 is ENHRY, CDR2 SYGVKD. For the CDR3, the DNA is TGTGCCATCAGTGAGTCGATAATTTTGAGAAGGACAGGGGTTCATCAGCCCCAGCATTTT. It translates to CAISESIILRRTGVHQPQHF.

CDR3 DNA sequence: TGCGCCAGCAGCTTGTTTACGATTCAGTCTGGGGCCAACGTCCTGACTTTC. Amino acids: CASSLFTIQSGANVLTF. This chain links TRBV5-1 with TRBJ2-6; no reliable D call. V was clipped by 1 base and J by 1 base, with 12 bases between them. The CDR3 covers 17 residues. From germline, CDR1 is SGHRS and CDR2 YFSETQ.

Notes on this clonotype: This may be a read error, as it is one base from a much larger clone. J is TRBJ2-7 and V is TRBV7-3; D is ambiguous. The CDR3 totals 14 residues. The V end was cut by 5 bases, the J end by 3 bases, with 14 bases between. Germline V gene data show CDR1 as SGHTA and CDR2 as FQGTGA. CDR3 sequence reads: CASSPKGVGYEQYF. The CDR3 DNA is TGTGCCAGCAGCCCCAAGGGCGTCGGCTACGAGCAGTACTTC.

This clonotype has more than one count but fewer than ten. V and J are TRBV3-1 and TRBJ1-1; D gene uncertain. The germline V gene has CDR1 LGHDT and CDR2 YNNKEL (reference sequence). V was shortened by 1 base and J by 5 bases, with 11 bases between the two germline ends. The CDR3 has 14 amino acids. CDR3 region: CASSQAAERTEAFF. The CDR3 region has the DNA TGTGCCAGCAGCCAAGCGGCAGAGCGAACTGAAGCTTTCTTT.

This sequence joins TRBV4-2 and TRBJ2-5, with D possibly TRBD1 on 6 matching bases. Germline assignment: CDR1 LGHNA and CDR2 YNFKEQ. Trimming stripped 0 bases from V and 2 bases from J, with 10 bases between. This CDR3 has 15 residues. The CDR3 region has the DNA TGTGCCAGCAGCCAAGAGACAGGCAATCAAGAGACCCAGTACTTC. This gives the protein CASSQETGNQETQYF.

The CDR3 sequence: CASRPNSGTRHPDTQYF. The CDR3 DNA follows: TGTGCCAGCAGACCTAATTCCGGGACTAGACATCCCGATACGCAGTATTTT. V is TRBV28 and J is TRBJ2-3, with 8 bases lining up with TRBD2. The trim removed 6 bases at V and 6 bases at J, leaving 17 bases unmatched. This CDR3 has 17 residues. From germline, CDR1 is MDHEN and CDR2 SYDVKM.

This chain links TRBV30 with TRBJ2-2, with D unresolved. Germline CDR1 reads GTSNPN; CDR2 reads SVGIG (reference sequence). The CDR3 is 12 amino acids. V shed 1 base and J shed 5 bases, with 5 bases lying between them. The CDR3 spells CAWSGRTGELFF. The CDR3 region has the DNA TGTGCCTGGAGTGGACGGACCGGGGAGCTGTTTTTT.

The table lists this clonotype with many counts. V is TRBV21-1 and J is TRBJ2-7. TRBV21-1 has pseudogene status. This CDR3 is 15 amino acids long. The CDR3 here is CASSKAQIRTYEQYF. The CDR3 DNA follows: TGTGCCAGCAGCAAGGCGCAGATCCGTACCTACGAGCAGTACTTC.

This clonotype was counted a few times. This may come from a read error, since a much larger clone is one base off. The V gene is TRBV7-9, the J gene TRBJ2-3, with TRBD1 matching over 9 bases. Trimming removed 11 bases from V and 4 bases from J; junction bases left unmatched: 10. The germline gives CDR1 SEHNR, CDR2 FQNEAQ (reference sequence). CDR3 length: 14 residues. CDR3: CAGSDRGYADTQYF. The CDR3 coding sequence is TGTGCCGGGAGTGACAGGGGGTACGCAGATACGCAGTATTTT.